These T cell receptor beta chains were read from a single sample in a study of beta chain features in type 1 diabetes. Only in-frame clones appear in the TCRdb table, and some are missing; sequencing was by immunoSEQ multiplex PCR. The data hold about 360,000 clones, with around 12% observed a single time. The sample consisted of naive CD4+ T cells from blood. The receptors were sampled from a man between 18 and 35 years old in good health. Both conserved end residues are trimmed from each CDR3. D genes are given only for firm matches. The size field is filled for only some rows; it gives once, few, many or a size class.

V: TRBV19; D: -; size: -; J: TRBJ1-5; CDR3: ASSISQAGNQPQH
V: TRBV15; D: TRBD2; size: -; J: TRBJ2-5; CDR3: ATSPQTSGGRETQY
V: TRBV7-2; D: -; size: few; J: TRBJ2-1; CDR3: ASSLLVVSSYNEQF
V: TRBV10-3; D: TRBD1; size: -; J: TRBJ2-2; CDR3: ATQNWDRATGELF
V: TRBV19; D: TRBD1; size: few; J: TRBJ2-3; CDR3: ASRGAGGIADTQY
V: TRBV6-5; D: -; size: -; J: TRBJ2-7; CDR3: ASSSGGHSTYEQY
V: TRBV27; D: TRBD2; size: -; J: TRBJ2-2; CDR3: ASSVSSGRGTGELF
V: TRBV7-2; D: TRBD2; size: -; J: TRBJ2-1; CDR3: ASSGGTSGKYEQF
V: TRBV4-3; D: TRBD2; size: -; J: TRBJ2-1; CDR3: ASSQDGTSGGSSYNEQF
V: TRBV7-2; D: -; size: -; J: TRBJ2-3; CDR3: ASSLGGHAADTQY
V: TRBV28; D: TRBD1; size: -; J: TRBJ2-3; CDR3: ASSLGQDRYTDTQY
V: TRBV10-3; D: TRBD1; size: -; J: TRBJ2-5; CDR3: AISEIRGETQY
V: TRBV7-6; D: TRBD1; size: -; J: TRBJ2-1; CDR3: ASSTRGQDHNEQF
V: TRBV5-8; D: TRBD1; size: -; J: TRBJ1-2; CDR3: ASSFDRVTGYT
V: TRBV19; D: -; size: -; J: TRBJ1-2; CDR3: ASSIPGRNYGYT
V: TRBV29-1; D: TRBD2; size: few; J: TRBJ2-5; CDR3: SAKTGTSGLVETQY
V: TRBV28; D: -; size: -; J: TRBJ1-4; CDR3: ASSLITGNEKLF
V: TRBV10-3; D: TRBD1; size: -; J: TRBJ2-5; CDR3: AISGAGGVRETQY
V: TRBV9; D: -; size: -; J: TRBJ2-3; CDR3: ASRSPTRLAQY
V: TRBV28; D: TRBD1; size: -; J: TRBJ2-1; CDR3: ASSTWTGNNEQF
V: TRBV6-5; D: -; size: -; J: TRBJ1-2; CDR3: ASSIQGGVRNGYT
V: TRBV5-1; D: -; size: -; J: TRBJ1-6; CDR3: ASSLLGGGSPLH
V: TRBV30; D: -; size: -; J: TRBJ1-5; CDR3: AWSPGGYSNQPQH
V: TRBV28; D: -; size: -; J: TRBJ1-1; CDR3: ASSLGRVTEAF
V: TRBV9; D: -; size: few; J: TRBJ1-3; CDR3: ASSPHGGGHTGNTIY
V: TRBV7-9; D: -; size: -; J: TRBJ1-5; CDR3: ASSLADLQLNSNQPQH
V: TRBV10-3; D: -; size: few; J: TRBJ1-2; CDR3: AISDGREHGYT
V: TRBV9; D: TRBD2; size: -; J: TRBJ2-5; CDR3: ASSRRELAGGETQY
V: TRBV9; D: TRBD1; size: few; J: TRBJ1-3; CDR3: ASSVDRGDTIY
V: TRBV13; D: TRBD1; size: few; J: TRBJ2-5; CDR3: ASSLGILGTVQETQY
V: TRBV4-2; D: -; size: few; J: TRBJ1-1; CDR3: ASSQNEGGNTEAF
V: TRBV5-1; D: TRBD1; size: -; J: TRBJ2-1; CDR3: ASSLTGEIGHNEQF
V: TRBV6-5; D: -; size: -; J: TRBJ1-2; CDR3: ASSTGNYGYT
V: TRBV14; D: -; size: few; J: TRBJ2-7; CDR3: ASSPRIETGVWEQY
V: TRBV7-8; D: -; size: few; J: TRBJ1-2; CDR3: ASTSGVTPAYGYT
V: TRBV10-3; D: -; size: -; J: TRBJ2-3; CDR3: AIRTPAGLGSDTQY
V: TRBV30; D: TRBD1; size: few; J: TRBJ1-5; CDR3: AWSVTGDQPQH
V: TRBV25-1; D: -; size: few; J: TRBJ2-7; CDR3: ASSEAGLYEQY
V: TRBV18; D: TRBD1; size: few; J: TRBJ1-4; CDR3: ASSLNSDRDREKLF
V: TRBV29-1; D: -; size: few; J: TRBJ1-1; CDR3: SVESGAGYTEAF
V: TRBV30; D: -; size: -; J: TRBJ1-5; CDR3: AWSPGPNQPQH
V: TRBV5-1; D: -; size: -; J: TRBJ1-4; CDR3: ASSAPAGPEKLF
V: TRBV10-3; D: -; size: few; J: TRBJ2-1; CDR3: AISGGDQSANEQF
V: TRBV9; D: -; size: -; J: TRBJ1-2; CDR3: ASSQVVADGYT
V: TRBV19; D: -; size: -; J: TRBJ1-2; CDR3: ASSQQGGVSYGYT